The next 14 T cell receptor beta chains were all read from a single sample in a study of shared clonotypes between healthy human individuals. Produced via immunoSEQ multiplex PCR; TCRdb's table is partial and in-frame only. Of some 2,500,000 clones in the sample, around 92% are singletons; the top ten hold about 0.41%. Sample: naive CD4+ T cells from PBMCs. Subset specified: CD45RA+ positively selected. All receptors come from a man aged 18 to 30 in good health. Some clones in this sample may be carry-over from other donors' samples.

The chain employs TRBV4-1 and TRBJ2-7; 7 bases are shared with TRBD2. CDR1 MGHRA and CDR2 YSYEKL come from the germline V gene. The CDR3 sequence is 17 residues long. With 1 base clipped from V and 0 bases from J, the junction kept 9 bases outside the gene matches. The CDR3 protein is CASSQALSGGSSYEQYF. DNA for the CDR3: TGCGCCAGCAGCCAAGCTCTCTCGGGGGGAAGCTCCTACGAGCAGTACTTC.

In regard to this clone: This same CDR3 is encoded by further DNA sequences in the sample. CDR3 loop: CASSYTGEQFF. The DNA of the CDR3 is TGTGCCAGCAGTTATACTGGTGAGCAGTTCTTC. V and J are TRBV6-5 and TRBJ2-1; no clear D. Per the germline V gene, CDR1 is MNHEY and CDR2 is SVGAGI. V was shortened by 3 bases and J by 9 bases, with 6 bases between the two germline ends. The CDR3 covers 11 residues.

The sample holds one count of this clone. V gene TRBV11-2 combines with J gene TRBJ2-1; D call uncertain. The CDR3 consists of 15 residues. Germline-derived CDR1 and CDR2 are SGHAT and FQNNGV. Trimming pared 3 bases from V and 1 base from J, leaving 10 bases between. CDR3 coding DNA: TGTGCCAGCAGCTTCGGTGAGATGTCCTACAATGAGCAGTTCTTC. Translation: CASSFGEMSYNEQFF.

The chain employs TRBV9 and TRBJ2-5; 10 bases line up with TRBD1. J was trimmed by 5 bases and V by 4 bases; bases with no gene match: 11. CDR3 length: 16 residues. CDR1 is SGDLS, CDR2 YYNGEE, per germline. CDR3 in DNA: TGTGCCAGCAGCCCCTGGACAGGGGGAATTGGGGAGACCCAGTACTTC. This codes for CASSPWTGGIGETQYF.

This clone has a single count. The chain carries TRBV29-1 and TRBJ1-2, with a tentative D call TRBD1 (6 bases). V was cut by 2 bases and J by 1 base, with 14 bases left in between. CDR3 length equals 15 residues. Germline V gives CDR1 SQVTM, CDR2 ANQGSEA. CDR3 residues: CSVESVNRVNYGYTF. The CDR3 nucleotides read TGCAGCGTTGAATCAGTAAACAGGGTTAACTATGGCTACACCTTC.

The chain joins TRBV7-9 to TRBJ2-2, with D perhaps matching TRBD2 (6 bases). Germline assignment: CDR1 SEHNR and CDR2 FQNEAQ (reference sequence). CDR3 size: 16 residues. Between the trimmed V and J ends, which lost 1 base and 3 bases, there was a span of 12 bases. The CDR3 sequence: CASSLVPGVDTGELFF. Written as DNA, the CDR3 is TGTGCCAGCAGCTTAGTTCCGGGGGTGGACACCGGGGAGCTGTTTTTT.

This chain joins TRBV19 and TRBJ1-2; TRBD1 aligns across 8 bases. CDR3 length equals 16 residues. Germline loops: CDR1 LNHDA, CDR2 SQIVND (reference sequence). The V gene end was trimmed by 1 base and the J gene end by 5 bases; junction bases not matched to a gene: 9. The chain's CDR3 is CASSIVLGQAGYGYTF. DNA of the CDR3: TGTGCCAGTAGTATAGTCCTGGGACAGGCCGGGTATGGCTACACCTTC.

This chain connects TRBV4-1 to TRBJ2-6; D may be TRBD1 or TRBD2 (5 bases each). The germline V and J ends were trimmed by 1 base and 3 bases, with 13 bases remaining between them. The CDR3 has 17 amino acids. Germline assignment: CDR1 MGHRA and CDR2 YSYEKL. The CDR3 bases are TGCGCCAGCAGCCAAGGGGCAGGGAGCGATGGGGCCAACGTCCTGACTTTC. This gives the protein CASSQGAGSDGANVLTF.

J is TRBJ2-5 and V is TRBV5-4; D is unresolved. The tail of the sequence fits TRBJ2-7 better, so the J call may be wrong. Germline loops: CDR1 SGHNT, CDR2 YYREEE (reference sequence). The CDR3 consists of 13 residues. The CDR3: CASNLAVGDEQYF. CDR3 DNA sequence: TGTGCCAGCAATCTGGCAGTGGGCGACGAGCAGTACTTC.

The V gene is TRBV11-1, the J gene TRBJ2-5; D is possibly TRBD1 or TRBD2 (6 bases each). The CDR3 sequence is 15 residues long. CDR1 is SGHAT and CDR2 is FQDESV in the germline V gene (reference sequence). With 4 bases removed from V and 5 bases from J, the gap between germline ends came to 17 bases. The CDR3 is CASSSGRGRWETQYF. In nucleotides, the CDR3 is TGTGCCAGCAGCTCAGGCCGGGGGCGGTGGGAGACCCAGTACTTC.

This rearrangement joins TRBV5-1 to TRBJ2-7, with TRBD1 identical over 9 bases. The germline V gene encodes CDR1 SGHRS and CDR2 YFSETQ. J lost 3 bases, V lost 4 bases, and 5 bases had no gene match. The CDR3 is 14 residues long. The CDR3 region is CASSKGQGNYEQYF. Written as DNA, the CDR3 is TGCGCCAGCAGCAAGGGACAGGGTAACTACGAGCAGTACTTC.

The rearrangement links TRBV28 to TRBJ1-5, with 8 bases lining up with TRBD1. The V segment lost 7 bases and the J segment 1 base; nucleotides outside the gene matches: 9. The CDR3 consists of 16 residues. Per germline, CDR1 MDHEN and CDR2 SYDVKM. CDR3 sequence reads: CASTGGQGWSNQPQHF. CDR3 bases: TGTGCCAGCACCGGAGGACAGGGATGGAGCAATCAGCCCCAGCATTTT. The full variable domain, completed using reference TRBV28 and TRBJ1-5, is DVKVTQSSRYLVKRTGEKVFLECVQDMDHENMFWYRQDPGLGLRLIYFSYDVKMKEKGDIPEGYSVSREKKERFSLILESASTNQTSMYLCASTGGQGWSNQPQHFGDGTRLSIL.

V is TRBV4-1 and J is TRBJ1-2; D unclear. Trimming removed 4 bases from V and 12 bases from J, with 9 bases in between. The germline V gene encodes CDR1 MGHRA and CDR2 YSYEKL. The CDR3 loop spans 10 amino acids. For the CDR3, the DNA is TGCGCCAGCAGCCTCCCGGAAAACACCTTC. This translates into CASSLPENTF.

The rearrangement links TRBV5-1 to TRBJ1-4; the D gene is possibly TRBD1 (5 bases). V gave up 0 bases and J gave up 8 bases, with 11 bases separating them. From germline, CDR1 is SGHRS and CDR2 YFSETQ. The CDR3 spans 14 residues. CDR3 sequence (DNA): TGCGCCAGCAGCTTGGTAGGGGCAGAAGAAAAACTGTTTTTT. Translating it yields CASSLVGAEEKLFF.